These 8 T cell receptor beta chains came from one sample sequenced in a study of OX40 agonist ivuxolimab in advanced cancers. Repertoires were generated with immunoSEQ multiplex PCR, while TCRdb's copy carries only in-frame clones and drops some. This table has tens of thousands of clones, roughly nine tenths appearing once. The material sequenced was CD4+ or CD8+ T cells sorted from blood, taken in a trial of the OX40 agonist ivuxolimab. These receptors were obtained from an adult with an advanced solid tumor such as melanoma, head and neck, liver or kidney cancer.

The V gene is TRBV5-6, the J gene TRBJ1-5; D perhaps matches TRBD1 (5 bases). Germline V gene data show CDR1 as SGHDT and CDR2 as YYEEEE. Trimming stripped 3 bases from V and 4 bases from J, with 11 bases between. The CDR3 is 14 amino acids. The CDR3 protein is CASSSKTGNQPQHF. The DNA of the CDR3 is TGTGCCAGCAGCTCCAAAACAGGAAATCAGCCCCAGCATTTT.

This chain connects TRBV5-4 to TRBJ2-1, with 8 bases fitting TRBD1. The CDR3 loop spans 14 amino acids. The germline V gene has CDR1 SGHNT and CDR2 YYREEE (reference sequence). After removal of 0 bases from V and 5 bases from J, the junction contained 1 base not matched to a gene. CDR3 sequence reads: CASSLVQGDNEQFF. CDR3 DNA sequence: TGTGCCAGCAGCTTGGTACAGGGGGACAATGAGCAGTTCTTC. Filled out from reference TRBV5-4 and TRBJ2-1, the complete variable domain reads ETGVTQSPTHLIKTRGQQVTLRCSSQSGHNTVSWYQQALGQGPQFIFQYYREEENGRGNFPPRFSGLQFPNYSSELNVNALELDDSALYLCASSLVQGDNEQFFGPGTRLTVL.

The rearrangement uses TRBV27 and TRBJ2-7; D is unresolved. The CDR3 runs to 14 residues. The V end was cut by 5 bases, the J end by 0 bases, with 11 bases between. Looked up from germline, CDR1 is MNHEY and CDR2 is SMNVEV (reference sequence). The CDR3 sequence: CASSRTVDSYEQYF. The CDR3, as DNA: TGTGCCAGCAGTCGGACGGTCGACTCCTACGAGCAGTACTTC.

This rearrangement joins TRBV5-6 to TRBJ2-7; perhaps TRBD2 as D (5 bases). This CDR3 has 14 amino acids. The germline V and J ends were trimmed by 6 bases and 1 base, with 14 bases remaining between them. Germline CDR1 and CDR2: SGHDT and YYEEEE. Here the CDR3 reads CASTPGMGSYEQYF. The CDR3 DNA follows: TGTGCCAGCACGCCCGGGATGGGGTCCTACGAGCAGTACTTC.

This clone was seen only once. The chain is built from TRBV7-8 and TRBJ2-7, with TRBD2 matching 7 bases. J was trimmed by 4 bases and V by 5 bases; bases with no gene match: 8. The germline CDR1 and CDR2 sequences are SGHVS and FQNEAQ. CDR3 length: 14 residues. CDR3 in DNA: TGTGCCAGCAGCCCGCGAGCGGGATGGTACGAGCAGTACTTC. This codes for CASSPRAGWYEQYF.

V usage is TRBV7-9 and J usage is TRBJ2-7; TRBD2 matches at 7 bases. Germline-derived CDR1 and CDR2 are SEHNR and FQNEAQ (reference sequence). The CDR3 covers 14 residues. The V and J ends lost 2 bases and 5 bases, in that order; junction bases with no gene match: 6. The CDR3 sequence: CASSLLLAAHEQYF. CDR3 sequence (DNA): TGTGCCAGCAGCTTACTCCTAGCGGCACACGAGCAGTACTTC.

This rearrangement joins TRBV23-1 to TRBJ1-4; D is uncertain. TRBV23-1 belongs to the ORF category, with a function that is uncertain. V was pared by 4 bases and J by 7 bases, with 19 bases between. The length of the CDR3 is 16 residues. The CDR3 spells CASSREGSSLGEKLFF. The CDR3 nucleotides are TGCGCCAGCAGTCGAGAAGGATCTAGCCTTGGTGAAAAACTGTTTTTT.

This clone has a single count. V is TRBV30 and J is TRBJ2-2, with TRBD1 identical over 10 bases. The J segment lost 6 bases and the V segment lost 0 bases, leaving 1 base of the junction unmatched. The CDR3 runs to 14 residues. Germline CDR1 is GTSNPN and CDR2 is SVGIG (reference sequence). The CDR3 bases are TGTGCCTGGAGTGTGGGACAGGGGTCCGGGGAGCTGTTTTTT. This sequence encodes CAWSVGQGSGELFF.